These 30 T cell receptor beta chains were all obtained from the same sample, sequenced in a study of blood T cell repertoires in COVID-19. Data came from immunoSEQ multiplex PCR; TCRdb stores just in-frame clones and leaves some out. This sample has about 200,000 clones; 65% to 90% occur once, and the top ten carry 3.5% to 4.5%. Sequencing was done on a sample of PBMCs or T cells enriched from blood (not recorded which). These receptor sequences come from a woman aged 40 to 49 with acute COVID-19.

The rearrangement joins TRBV9 to TRBJ2-1; TRBD1 matches at 8 bases. This CDR3 is 14 amino acids long. CDR1 and CDR2 from the germline V gene are SGDLS and YYNGEE. The J segment lost 4 bases and the V segment lost 4 bases, leaving 4 bases of the junction unmatched. The CDR3 loop is CASSWTGSYNEQFF. DNA for the CDR3: TGTGCCAGCAGCTGGACAGGGAGTTACAATGAGCAGTTCTTC.

The V gene is TRBV6-6, the J gene TRBJ1-3; 7 bases agree with TRBD1. V dropped 6 bases and J dropped 8; count of bases not matched to a gene: 4. This CDR3 has 12 amino acids. CDR1 is MNHNY, CDR2 SVGAGI, per germline (reference sequence). For the CDR3, the DNA is TGTGCCAGCAGCTGGACAGGAGACACCATATATTTT. It is translated as CASSWTGDTIYF.

The rearrangement links TRBV5-6 to TRBJ2-1; TRBD2 matches at 9 bases. Germline trimming cut 0 bases from V and 7 bases from J; bases unmatched to any gene: 8. The CDR3 is 16 amino acids. Germline lookup yields CDR1 SGHDT and CDR2 YYEEEE. The CDR3 coding sequence is TGTGCCAGCAGCTTGGTGGCGGGGGGGACCTGGAATGAGCAGTTCTTC. Its protein is CASSLVAGGTWNEQFF.

DNA of the CDR3: TGCGCCAGCACCCCGGGACAGGGGGCATTTGGGGAGACCCAGTACTTC. Its protein product is CASTPGQGAFGETQYF. The gene calls are TRBV5-1 and TRBJ2-5; 12 bases fit TRBD1. V lost 6 bases to trimming and J lost 5 bases; unmatched junction nucleotides: 11. The length of the CDR3 is 16 residues. Germline CDR1 and CDR2: SGHRS and YFSETQ.

The chain uses TRBV11-3 and TRBJ2-1; no reliable D call. V was pared by 2 bases and J by 7 bases, with 9 bases between. Looked up from germline, CDR1 is SGHNT and CDR2 is YENEEA. The CDR3 spans 13 residues. The CDR3 sequence is CASSLLRSNEQFF. CDR3 DNA sequence: TGTGCCAGCAGCTTACTGAGGTCAAATGAGCAGTTCTTC.

The chain is built from TRBV28 and TRBJ2-3; 9 positions match TRBD2. The CDR3 spans 15 residues. The trim removed 5 bases at V and 2 bases at J, leaving 5 bases unmatched. From germline, CDR1 is MDHEN and CDR2 SYDVKM. The CDR3 nucleotides read TGTGCCAGCAGTGAAAGCGGGAGGATCACAGATACGCAGTATTTT. Translated, it gives CASSESGRITDTQYF.

The chain combines TRBV5-6 with TRBJ1-1; tentatively, D is TRBD1 (5 bases). The CDR3 is 16 amino acids. Trimming shortened V by 3 bases and J by 1 base, and 16 bases separated the two germline ends. The germline V gene encodes CDR1 SGHDT and CDR2 YYEEEE. The CDR3: CASSSPGYTGNTEAFF. The CDR3 DNA reads as TGTGCCAGCAGCTCCCCTGGTTACACAGGGAACACTGAAGCTTTCTTT.

V and J are TRBV9 and TRBJ1-3; TRBD1 agrees at 7 bases. Germline CDR1 and CDR2: SGDLS and YYNGEE. V dropped 3 bases and J dropped 7; count of bases not matched to a gene: 1. The CDR3 extends over 12 amino acids. The chain's CDR3 is CASSGDSNTIYF. The CDR3 nucleotides are TGTGCCAGCAGCGGGGACAGTAACACCATATATTTT.

Here the CDR3 reads CATSQGNQETQYF. The DNA of the CDR3 is TGTGCCACCTCTCAGGGAAACCAAGAGACCCAGTACTTC. The chain has TRBV24-1 and TRBJ2-5; possibly TRBD1 for D (5 bases). The CDR3 is 13 residues long. Germline values: CDR1 KGHDR, CDR2 SFDVKD. V shed 9 bases and J shed 0 bases, with 10 bases lying between them.

The J gene is TRBJ2-7, the V gene TRBV18; a weak D match, TRBD1 (7 bases). CDR1 KGHSH and CDR2 LQKENI come from the germline V gene. V was cut by 3 bases and J by 5 bases, with 14 bases left in between. The CDR3 length is 14 residues. CDR3 sequence (DNA): TGTGCCAGCTCACCGGTGGCAGGGGGGCACGAGCAGTACTTC. It translates to CASSPVAGGHEQYF.

This CDR3 reads CAWKAGTGGDAQYF. CDR3 DNA: TGTGCCTGGAAAGCCGGGACAGGGGGCGATGCCCAGTACTTC. The chain employs TRBV30 and TRBJ2-5; 12 bases fit TRBD1. The length of the CDR3 is 14 residues. V trimming: 4 bases; J trimming: 9 bases; junction bases outside the gene matches: 9. Per the germline V gene, CDR1 is GTSNPN and CDR2 is SVGIG (reference sequence).

The chain uses TRBV7-3 and TRBJ2-1; D is perhaps TRBD1 (6 bases). The CDR3 has 13 residues. Trimming shortened V by 8 bases and J by 6 bases, and 14 bases separated the two germline ends. CDR1 SGHTA and CDR2 FQGTGA come from the germline V gene. The CDR3 DNA reads as TGTGCCAGCGTCGCGCAGGGGACCAATGAGCAGTTCTTC. It translates to CASVAQGTNEQFF. Filled out from reference TRBV7-3 and TRBJ2-1, the complete variable domain reads GAGVSQTPSNKVTEKGKYVELRCDPISGHTALYWYRQSLGQGPEFLIYFQGTGAADDSGLPNDRFFAVRPEGSVSTLKIQRTERGDSAVYLCASVAQGTNEQFFGPGTRLTVL.

The chain couples TRBV4-2 to TRBJ2-3; D is possibly TRBD2 (7 bases). CDR1 and CDR2 from the germline V gene are LGHNA and YNFKEQ. The CDR3 extends over 14 amino acids. Trimming took off 2 bases at V and 12 bases at J, with 18 bases between the two ends. CDR3 sequence reads: CASSQLTGTKSQYF. In nucleotides, the CDR3 is TGTGCCAGCAGCCAATTAACAGGGACTAAAAGCCAGTATTTT.

The chain recombines TRBV10-3 with TRBJ2-7, with D uncertain. The germline V and J ends were trimmed by 8 bases and 5 bases, with 28 bases remaining between them. The CDR3 extends over 17 amino acids. Germline values: CDR1 ENHRY, CDR2 SYGVKD. Here the CDR3 DNA reads TGTGCCATCCCACGCCGAGAAAGAACCCCTTTGTCCCACGAGCAGTACTTC. The encoded protein is CAIPRRERTPLSHEQYF.

The rearrangement joins TRBV5-4 to TRBJ2-3; no definite D call. Germline values: CDR1 SGHNT, CDR2 YYREEE (reference sequence). This CDR3 has 14 residues. Trimming removed 4 bases from V and 0 bases from J, with 9 bases in between. The CDR3 nucleotides read TGTGCCAGCAGCCCAACGGTTAGCACAGATACGCAGTATTTT. Protein product: CASSPTVSTDTQYF.

The CDR3 DNA follows: TGTGCCAGCAGCTTAGGACGTCGGGGACAGGGGAGGAATGGCTACACCTTC. This encodes CASSLGRRGQGRNGYTF. J is TRBJ1-2 and V is TRBV7-8; 10 nucleotides agree with TRBD1. Germline V CDR1 and CDR2: SGHVS, FQNEAQ. The J segment lost 6 bases and the V segment lost 1 base, leaving 11 bases of the junction unmatched. The CDR3 sequence is 17 residues long.

The chain joins TRBV28 to TRBJ2-7; 8 nucleotides line up with TRBD2. Germline V gives CDR1 MDHEN, CDR2 SYDVKM. This CDR3 has 15 amino acids. V was clipped by 6 bases and J by 4 bases; unmatched bases: 11. For the CDR3, the DNA is TGTGCCAGCAGGGAGGATAGCGGGATGGCTTACGAGCAGTACTTC. Amino acids: CASREDSGMAYEQYF.

J is TRBJ2-1 and V is TRBV12-3 or TRBV12-4; 8 bases map to TRBD1. This CDR3 contains 12 residues. The V and J ends lost 5 bases and 9 bases, in that order; junction bases with no gene match: 3. CDR3 protein: CASSQDRGEQFF. CDR3 in DNA: TGTGCCAGCAGTCAAGACAGGGGTGAGCAGTTCTTC.

This sequence joins TRBV29-1 and TRBJ2-7; D call uncertain. V was trimmed by 0 bases and J by 2 bases, leaving 17 bases between them. CDR3 length equals 16 residues. Germline V gene data show CDR1 as SQVTM and CDR2 as ANQGSEA. CDR3 region: CSVEEFGFFGPYEQYF. The CDR3 DNA reads as TGCAGCGTTGAAGAATTCGGTTTCTTCGGTCCCTACGAGCAGTACTTC.

The rearrangement joins TRBV19 to TRBJ2-3; 13 nucleotides align to TRBD2. Germline CDR1 is LNHDA and CDR2 is SQIVND (reference sequence). Unmatched junction bases numbered 14, after V lost 5 bases and J lost 6 bases. The CDR3 sequence is 18 residues long. In nucleotides, the CDR3 is TGTGCCAGTAGTGCTCCAGGACTAGCGGGAGAACGTTTTGATACGCAGTATTTT. This encodes CASSAPGLAGERFDTQYF.

The chain employs TRBV2 and TRBJ2-3; the match to TRBD2 covers 10 bases. V gave up 3 bases and J gave up 2 bases; unmatched junction bases: 8. The CDR3 is made up of 17 amino acids. Germline CDR1 is SNHLY and CDR2 is FYNNEI. The chain's CDR3 is CASSDGGTSAFTDTQYF. In DNA, the CDR3 is TGTGCCAGCAGTGACGGCGGGACTAGCGCTTTCACAGATACGCAGTATTTT.

The rearrangement uses TRBV9 and TRBJ2-7, with TRBD2 identical over 12 bases. J was trimmed by 7 bases and V by 4 bases; bases with no gene match: 12. This CDR3 contains 16 residues. CDR1 SGDLS and CDR2 YYNGEE come from the germline V gene. The CDR3 coding sequence is TGTGCCAGCAGCCCGTCGACTAGCGGGAGTCTTTCGGAGCAGTACTTC. Protein: CASSPSTSGSLSEQYF.

The CDR3 loop reads CASSPGLAGTLGGEQYF. CDR3 nucleotide sequence: TGTGCCAGCAGCCCTGGACTAGCGGGAACCCTAGGGGGCGAGCAGTACTTC. This sequence joins TRBV5-4 and TRBJ2-7; TRBD2 matches 12 bases. Germline V CDR1 and CDR2: SGHNT, YYREEE (reference sequence). V was pared by 4 bases and J by 6 bases, with 14 bases of the junction left unmatched. This CDR3 has 17 amino acids.

The V gene is TRBV29-1, the J gene TRBJ1-2; 7 bases match TRBD1. Germline-derived CDR1 and CDR2 are SQVTM and ANQGSEA. The CDR3 extends over 12 amino acids. V dropped 2 bases and J dropped 5; count of bases not matched to a gene: 2. Here the CDR3 DNA reads TGCAGCGTTGAAACAGGGGTATATGGCTACACCTTC. Protein: CSVETGVYGYTF.

The CDR3 loop is CASSPGGRGRAHGNTIYF. DNA of the CDR3: TGCGCCAGCAGCCCAGGGGGCAGGGGCCGGGCGCATGGAAACACCATATATTTT. The chain uses TRBV4-1 and TRBJ1-3, with 8 bases fitting TRBD1. The CDR3 has 18 residues. The V and J ends lost 4 bases and 3 bases, in that order; junction bases with no gene match: 14. The germline V gene encodes CDR1 MGHRA and CDR2 YSYEKL.

The chain has TRBV6-5 and TRBJ1-4, with 7 positions matching TRBD1. Losses at the gene ends were 6 bases for V and 6 bases for J; bases not matched to a gene: 7. The CDR3 totals 14 residues. The V gene's germline CDR1 is MNHEY and CDR2 SVGAGI. CDR3 bases: TGTGCCAGCAGACGGCACAGGGGCGATGAAAAACTGTTTTTT. Translated: CASRRHRGDEKLFF.

This chain links TRBV20-1 with TRBJ2-1; D not resolved. This CDR3 region has 9 residues. The germline gives CDR1 DFQATT, CDR2 SNEGSKA (reference sequence). Trimming shortened V by 5 bases and J by 7 bases, and 3 bases separated the two germline ends. This CDR3 is CSAHNEQFF. The CDR3, as DNA: TGCAGTGCTCATAATGAGCAGTTCTTC.

The chain joins TRBV13 to TRBJ1-3, with D possibly being TRBD1 (6 bases). The CDR3 is 17 amino acids. Trimming stripped 1 base from V and 4 bases from J, with 17 bases between. CDR1 is PRHDT, CDR2 FYEKMQ, per germline (reference sequence). The DNA of the CDR3 is TGTGCCAGCAGCTTAGTGGGGGACACACCAAGGGGAAACACCATATATTTT. Its translation: CASSLVGDTPRGNTIYF.

This chain links TRBV5-6 with TRBJ2-2, with TRBD2 matching 13 bases. Germline values: CDR1 SGHDT, CDR2 YYEEEE. The CDR3 has 16 amino acids. J gave up 5 bases and V 4 bases, and 5 bases lay outside the gene matches. DNA of the CDR3: TGTGCCAGCAGCCCCGGGACTAGCGGGGCTACCGGGGAGCTGTTTTTT. The encoded protein is CASSPGTSGATGELFF.

The V gene is TRBV18, the J gene TRBJ2-2; possible D gene TRBD2, 5 bases. Germline V gene lookup returns CDR1 KGHSH and CDR2 LQKENI. Trimming cost V 3 bases and J 5 bases, with 22 bases left between them. This CDR3 is 18 amino acids long. The CDR3 region has the DNA TGTGCCAGCTCACCCTTCGTGAAGCTGCCGGGGAGTACCGGGGAGCTGTTTTTT. Amino acid sequence: CASSPFVKLPGSTGELFF.